Listed below are T cell receptor beta chains from one sample, sequenced in a study of OX40 agonist ivuxolimab in advanced cancers. Profiled with immunoSEQ multiplex PCR; TCRdb holds only in-frame clones, not every one. The table lists 19,000 or so clones, approximately 83% of them singletons. The sample in question was CD4+ or CD8+ T cells sorted from blood, obtained in a trial of the OX40 agonist ivuxolimab. The receptors shown here come from an adult with an advanced solid tumor such as melanoma, head and neck, liver or kidney cancer. CDR3s include the opening cysteine and the closing phenylalanine or tryptophan. The order of the fields is CDR3 DNA, CDR3 protein, clone size, V gene, D gene, J gene. D genes are given only for firm matches. Part of the rows lack a size; the others show once, few, many or a class for expanded clones.

CDR3nt: TGCAGCGTTGAACGGGCCTACGAGCAGTACTTC
CDR3aa: CSVERAYEQYF
abundance: once
v_gene: TRBV29-1
d_gene: .
j_gene: TRBJ2-7

CDR3nt: TGTGCCAGCAGTGATAACGGGGTAGGCACAGATACGCAGTATTTT
CDR3aa: CASSDNGVGTDTQYF
abundance: medium-sized
v_gene: TRBV25-1
d_gene: .
j_gene: TRBJ2-3

CDR3nt: TGTGCCAGTAGATTGGCAGGGGGCTCCTACAATGAGCAGTTCTTC
CDR3aa: CASRLAGGSYNEQFF
abundance: .
v_gene: TRBV19
d_gene: TRBD1
j_gene: TRBJ2-1

CDR3nt: TGTGCCAGCAGCCAAGGTGAGCGGGAAACAAATGAGCAGTTCTTC
CDR3aa: CASSQGERETNEQFF
abundance: .
v_gene: TRBV4-2
d_gene: TRBD2
j_gene: TRBJ2-1

CDR3nt: TGTGCCAGCAGCCCAGTAGGAGGGGACCCTACCTACGAGCAGTACTTC
CDR3aa: CASSPVGGDPTYEQYF
abundance: .
v_gene: TRBV7-9
d_gene: .
j_gene: TRBJ2-7

CDR3nt: TGTGCCAGCAGTTTGACTAGCGGGAGGAACAATGAGCAGTTCTTC
CDR3aa: CASSLTSGRNNEQFF
abundance: .
v_gene: TRBV28
d_gene: TRBD2
j_gene: TRBJ2-1

CDR3nt: TGTGCCAGCAGTTACAGGGACACGGACACCGGGGAGCTGTTTTTT
CDR3aa: CASSYRDTDTGELFF
abundance: .
v_gene: TRBV6-5
d_gene: .
j_gene: TRBJ2-2

CDR3nt: TGTGCCAGTAGTCCCAGGACTAGCGGGATAGATCCTTATACGCAGTATTTT
CDR3aa: CASSPRTSGIDPYTQYF
abundance: .
v_gene: TRBV19
d_gene: TRBD2
j_gene: TRBJ2-3

CDR3nt: TGTGCCAGCAGTTGGGGGGACGGGGACACAGATACGCAGTATTTT
CDR3aa: CASSWGDGDTDTQYF
abundance: .
v_gene: TRBV27
d_gene: .
j_gene: TRBJ2-3

CDR3nt: TGTGCCAGCAGCTTATCCTCACAGGGCTACGAGCAGTACTTC
CDR3aa: CASSLSSQGYEQYF
abundance: .
v_gene: TRBV7-9
d_gene: .
j_gene: TRBJ2-7